A selection of T cell receptor beta chains follows, all from one sample in a study of CD8 T cells in Susac syndrome. TCRdb re-called the immunoSEQ multiplex PCR reads with MiXCR, one entry per CDR3 protein. This table holds roughly 160,000 distinct CDR3 sequences, roughly 95% found once. The specimen was CD4+ T cells from PBMCs. These receptor sequences come from a human donor with Susac syndrome. The CDR3 runs from the conserved cysteine through the conserved F or W. Each record gives: clone size, D gene, V gene, J gene, CDR3 length, CDR3 DNA, CDR3 protein. The D gene is left open where the match is weak. Size values are once, few and many counts, or a class for expanded clones, and some rows have none.

abundance: -; d_gene: -; v_gene: TRBV2; j_gene: TRBJ2-1; len: 12; CDR3nt: TGTGCCAGCACGGTAGGGGGCAATGAGCAGTTCTTC; CDR3aa: CASTVGGNEQFF
abundance: -; d_gene: -; v_gene: TRBV29-1; j_gene: TRBJ2-2; len: 15; CDR3nt: TGCAGCGCCTACAAGGGGCGCCCGAACACCGGGGAGCTGTTTTTT; CDR3aa: CSAYKGRPNTGELFF
abundance: -; d_gene: -; v_gene: TRBV3-1; j_gene: TRBJ2-1; len: 12; CDR3nt: TGTGCCAGCAGCCAAGATCTGGGTGAGCAGTTCTTC; CDR3aa: CASSQDLGEQFF
abundance: few; d_gene: TRBD1; v_gene: TRBV18; j_gene: TRBJ2-2; len: 13; CDR3nt: TGTGCCAGCTCACTACAGGGGACCGGGGAGCTGTTTTTT; CDR3aa: CASSLQGTGELFF
abundance: -; d_gene: TRBD1; v_gene: TRBV12-3/TRBV12-4; j_gene: TRBJ2-7; len: 15; CDR3nt: TGTGCCAGCAGTCCCCACGGACAGGGTTTATTCGAGCAGTACTTC; CDR3aa: CASSPHGQGLFEQYF
abundance: -; d_gene: -; v_gene: TRBV30; j_gene: TRBJ2-3; len: 13; CDR3nt: TGTGCCTGGAGTAGCGAAAGCACAGATACGCAGTATTTT; CDR3aa: CAWSSESTDTQYF
abundance: -; d_gene: -; v_gene: TRBV29-1; j_gene: TRBJ1-1; len: 13; CDR3nt: TGCAGCATTGGAGTTGGGGAGTCCACTGAAGCTTTCTTT; CDR3aa: CSIGVGESTEAFF
abundance: -; d_gene: -; v_gene: TRBV7-9; j_gene: TRBJ2-1; len: 12; CDR3nt: TGTGCCAGCAGCTCCCGGGAGAATGAGCAGTTCTTC; CDR3aa: CASSSRENEQFF
abundance: -; d_gene: TRBD1; v_gene: TRBV19; j_gene: TRBJ1-2; len: 11; CDR3nt: TGTGCCTCAACAGGGGTACGGGGCTACACCTTC; CDR3aa: CASTGVRGYTF
abundance: -; d_gene: TRBD2; v_gene: TRBV14; j_gene: TRBJ2-7; len: 15; CDR3nt: TGTGCCAGCAGCCAAATCACGGGGGGGCTGGGGGAGCAGTACTTC; CDR3aa: CASSQITGGLGEQYF
abundance: -; d_gene: -; v_gene: TRBV6-5; j_gene: TRBJ2-7; len: 14; CDR3nt: TGTGCCAGCAGTTACTCTCGGTCCACCTACGAGCAGTACTTC; CDR3aa: CASSYSRSTYEQYF
abundance: -; d_gene: -; v_gene: TRBV27; j_gene: TRBJ2-3; len: 15; CDR3nt: TGTGCCAGCAGCCCCATAGGCTATGGGTCAGATACGCAGTATTTT; CDR3aa: CASSPIGYGSDTQYF
abundance: -; d_gene: -; v_gene: TRBV23-1; j_gene: TRBJ2-5; len: 17; CDR3nt: TGCGCCAGCAGTCGTCCTCGAAGGGCTCACCACGAAGAGACCCAGTACTTC; CDR3aa: CASSRPRRAHHEETQYF
abundance: -; d_gene: -; v_gene: TRBV18; j_gene: TRBJ2-2; len: 16; CDR3nt: TGTGCCAGCTCACCACAGGAGCCCCAAAACACCGGGGAGCTGTTTTTT; CDR3aa: CASSPQEPQNTGELFF
abundance: -; d_gene: -; v_gene: TRBV14; j_gene: TRBJ1-6; len: 15; CDR3nt: TGTGCCAGCAGCCAACGAGGCAGTAATAATTCACCCCTCCACTTT; CDR3aa: CASSQRGSNNSPLHF
abundance: -; d_gene: -; v_gene: TRBV7-9; j_gene: TRBJ2-5; len: 14; CDR3nt: TGTGCCAGCAGCTTAAGGGGGATTGGAGAGACCCAGTACTTC; CDR3aa: CASSLRGIGETQYF
abundance: -; d_gene: -; v_gene: TRBV6-1; j_gene: TRBJ1-3; len: 15; CDR3nt: TGTGCCAGCAGACAACAGGCCTTCTCTGGAAACACCATATATTTT; CDR3aa: CASRQQAFSGNTIYF
abundance: -; d_gene: TRBD1; v_gene: TRBV4-3; j_gene: TRBJ2-2; len: 15; CDR3nt: TGCGCCAGTAGCTCCCGGACAGGGGGCAACGGGGAGCTGTTTTTT; CDR3aa: CASSSRTGGNGELFF
abundance: -; d_gene: -; v_gene: TRBV5-6; j_gene: TRBJ1-6; len: 14; CDR3nt: TGTGCCAGCAGCTTAGGAACTCAGGATTCACCCCTCCACTTT; CDR3aa: CASSLGTQDSPLHF
abundance: -; d_gene: TRBD1; v_gene: TRBV29-1; j_gene: TRBJ2-2; len: 15; CDR3nt: TGCAGCGTTGGTATAACAGGGGTTGGCACCGGGGAGCTGTTTTTT; CDR3aa: CSVGITGVGTGELFF
abundance: -; d_gene: TRBD1; v_gene: TRBV24-1; j_gene: TRBJ2-5; len: 13; CDR3nt: TGTGCCACCAGAGGGACAGGTGAAGAGACCCAGTACTTC; CDR3aa: CATRGTGEETQYF
abundance: -; d_gene: TRBD1; v_gene: TRBV9; j_gene: TRBJ1-1; len: 15; CDR3nt: TGTGCCAGCAGCGTTGTTCAGGGGACAGGAACTGAAGCTTTCTTT; CDR3aa: CASSVVQGTGTEAFF
abundance: -; d_gene: -; v_gene: TRBV6-1; j_gene: TRBJ1-5; len: 17; CDR3nt: TGTGCCAGCAGCGCGAGACAGGCCGTCAGCGGCAATCAGCCCCAGCATTTT; CDR3aa: CASSARQAVSGNQPQHF
abundance: once; d_gene: -; v_gene: TRBV29-1; j_gene: TRBJ1-2; len: 14; CDR3nt: TGCAGCGTTGATAGCCCACAGGCCAACTATGGCTACACCTTC; CDR3aa: CSVDSPQANYGYTF